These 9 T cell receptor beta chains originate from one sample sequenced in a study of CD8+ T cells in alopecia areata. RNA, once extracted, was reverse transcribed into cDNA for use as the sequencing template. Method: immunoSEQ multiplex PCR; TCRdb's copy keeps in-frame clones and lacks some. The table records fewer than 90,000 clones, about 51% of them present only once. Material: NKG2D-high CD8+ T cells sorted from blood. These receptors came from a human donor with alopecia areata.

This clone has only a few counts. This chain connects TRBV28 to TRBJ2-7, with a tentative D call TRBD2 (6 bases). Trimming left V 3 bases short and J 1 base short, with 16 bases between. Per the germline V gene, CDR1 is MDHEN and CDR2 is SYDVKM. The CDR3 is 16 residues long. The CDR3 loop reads CASSLIRRAVSYEQYF. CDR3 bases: TGTGCCAGCAGTTTGATTAGGAGGGCCGTTTCCTACGAGCAGTACTTC. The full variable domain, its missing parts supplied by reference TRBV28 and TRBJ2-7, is DVKVTQSSRYLVKRTGEKVFLECVQDMDHENMFWYRQDPGLGLRLIYFSYDVKMKEKGDIPEGYSVSREKKERFSLILESASTNQTSMYLCASSLIRRAVSYEQYFGPGTRLTVT.

This chain's CDR3 is CASSMGQGHDLQYF. In nucleotides, the CDR3 is TGTGCCAGCAGCATGGGACAGGGGCACGATCTTCAGTACTTC. This rearrangement joins TRBV7-2 to TRBJ2-7; 10 bases align to TRBD1. This CDR3 contains 14 residues. Germline V gene data show CDR1 as SGHTA and CDR2 as FQGNSA. V trimming: 5 bases; J trimming: 10 bases; junction bases outside the gene matches: 11.

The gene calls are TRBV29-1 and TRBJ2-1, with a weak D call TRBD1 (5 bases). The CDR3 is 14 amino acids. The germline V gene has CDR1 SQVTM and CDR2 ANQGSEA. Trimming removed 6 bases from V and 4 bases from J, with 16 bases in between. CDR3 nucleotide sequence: TGCAGCGTAACGACAGAAGCTATTTACAATGAGCAGTTCTTC. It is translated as CSVTTEAIYNEQFF.

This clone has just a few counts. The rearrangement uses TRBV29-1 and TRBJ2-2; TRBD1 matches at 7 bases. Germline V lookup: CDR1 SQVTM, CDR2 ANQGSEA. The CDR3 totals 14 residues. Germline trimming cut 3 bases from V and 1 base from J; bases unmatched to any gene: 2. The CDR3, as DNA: TGCAGCGTTGAGTCAGGGGGGAACACCGGGGAGCTGTTTTTT. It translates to CSVESGGNTGELFF.

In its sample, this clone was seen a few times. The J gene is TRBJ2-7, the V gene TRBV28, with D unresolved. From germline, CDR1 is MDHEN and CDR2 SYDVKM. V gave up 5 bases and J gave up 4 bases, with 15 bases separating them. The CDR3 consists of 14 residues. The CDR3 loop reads CASSDVLADYEQYF. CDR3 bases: TGTGCCAGCAGTGACGTCCTGGCGGATTACGAGCAGTACTTC.

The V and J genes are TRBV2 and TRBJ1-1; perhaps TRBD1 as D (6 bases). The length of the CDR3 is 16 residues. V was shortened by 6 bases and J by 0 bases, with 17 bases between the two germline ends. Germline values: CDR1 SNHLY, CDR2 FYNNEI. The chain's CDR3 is CASRKQGSIVNTEAFF. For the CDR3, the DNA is TGTGCCAGCAGAAAACAGGGATCCATAGTGAACACTGAAGCTTTCTTT.

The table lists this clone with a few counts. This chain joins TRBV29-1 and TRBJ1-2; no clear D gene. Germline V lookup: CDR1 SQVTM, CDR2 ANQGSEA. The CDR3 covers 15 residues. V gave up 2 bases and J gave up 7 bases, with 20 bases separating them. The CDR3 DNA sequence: TGCAGCGTTGAACCCCCCGGTGAGGTTTTAGGTGGCTACACCTTC. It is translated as CSVEPPGEVLGGYTF.

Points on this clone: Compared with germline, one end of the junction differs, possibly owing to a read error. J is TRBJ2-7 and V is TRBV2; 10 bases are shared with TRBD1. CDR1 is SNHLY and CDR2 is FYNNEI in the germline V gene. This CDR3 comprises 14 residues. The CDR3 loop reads CASREGTGEGEQYF. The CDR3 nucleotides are TGTGCCAGCAGGGAAGGGACAGGGGAGGGCGAGCAGTACTTC.

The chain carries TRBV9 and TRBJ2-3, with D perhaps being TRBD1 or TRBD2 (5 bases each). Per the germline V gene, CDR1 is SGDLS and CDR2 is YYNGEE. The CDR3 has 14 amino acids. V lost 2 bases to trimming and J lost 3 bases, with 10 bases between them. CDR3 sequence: CASSVWDGTDTQYF. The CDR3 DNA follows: TGTGCCAGCAGCGTTTGGGACGGAACAGATACGCAGTATTTT.